This entry is about one TCR beta chain. Its antigen is still unknown. With 60 Vbeta and 13 Jbeta primers, the PCR was carried out. Clones were sequenced by immunoSEQ multiplex PCR, and TCRdb holds only the in-frame ones, with some missing. The sample contains approximately 92,000 clones, around four fifths of which appear only once. This sample was included in a study of cytomegalovirus exposure and HLA in healthy donors. For the study at large: A prior study identified 117 million unique TCR beta sequences from 180 million or so T cells. Some 87 million unique TCRs from HLA-typed donors were held in an early release of data.

Trimming removed 3 bases from V and 4 bases from J; junction bases left unmatched: 11. CDR3 length equals 17 residues. The V gene's germline CDR1 is MDHEN and CDR2 SYDVKM. Study-wide findings and caveats: Reportedly, HLA-A and HLA-B alleles of most subjects were accurately predicted from TCR beta. Rare sequences made up most TCRs, while some public TCRs were found in many donors.

Sequencing input: PBMCs. This sequence was found in a man aged 50 to 60 in good health and CMV-seropositive. The chain uses TRBV28 and TRBJ1-4; 7 nucleotides align to TRBD1. Written as DNA, the CDR3 is TGTGCCAGCAGTTTTCCCAAAGACAGGGAAATTAATGAAAAACTGTTTTTT. It is translated as CASSFPKDREINEKLFF.